The source of this T cell receptor beta chain is a study of immune heterogeneity within non-small cell lung tumors. As template, the study used bulk tumor genomic DNA at approximately 640 ng per sample. Surgical sampling yielded several biopsies per primary tumor (spaced far apart). It was patients with untreated, newly diagnosed non-small cell lung cancer who underwent curative surgery. TCR beta CDR3 was amplified by multiplex PCR, first round nine to ten cycles, 32 V and 13 J primers. TCRdb called the multiplex PCR reads again in MiXCR, with one record for every CDR3 protein. The repertoire holds 21,000 or so distinct CDR3 sequences, less than 35% seen once, with more than 4% in the top ten. There are 15 residues in the CDR3. Notes on this clonotype: Since a much larger clone is just one base distant, this may be a read error.

The chain joins TRBV12-3 or TRBV12-4 to TRBJ1-5; TRBD1 might be the D (6 bases). This sequence originates from a man aged 35 to 55 with non-small cell lung cancer. The specimen was lung tumor tissue. The CDR3 is CVSSPGVGVNQPQHF. DNA of the CDR3: TGTGTCAGCAGTCCAGGGGTGGGGGTCAATCAGCCCCAGCATTTT.